The present TCR beta chain was sequenced within a study of tumor and adjacent non-tumor tissue in lung cancer. For the study at large: Histology: about a dozen adenocarcinoma, a couple of squamous cell carcinoma, 1 small cell lung cancer. Patients were aged about 31 to 76, approximately ten men and a handful of women, stage I to III. Study results and caveats: Tumor repertoires had a smaller top 100 clone share than normal lung.

TCRbeta libraries were built with three rounds of nested PCR, modified from ARM-PCR. TCRdb reanalysed the multiplex PCR reads using MiXCR and keeps one entry per CDR3 protein. The profile shows over 80,000 distinct CDR3 sequences, 75% to 85% of them singletons. Comments on this clonotype: The antigen remains unidentified. Compared with germline, one end of the junction differs, possibly owing to a read error.

The template was RNA from unsorted bulk tissue. This non-tumor lung sample came from over 3 cm beyond the tumor edge. The length of the CDR3 is 16 residues. The sample consisted of distant non-tumor lung tissue. This TCR derives from a man between 60 and 75 years old with small cell lung cancer. V and J are TRBV12-3 or TRBV12-4 and TRBJ2-1, with 10 positions matching TRBD2. The CDR3 loop is CTSSRSSGSPYNEQFF. The CDR3 nucleotides read TGTACCAGTAGTAGGTCTAGCGGGAGTCCCTACAATGAGCAGTTCTTC.